This TCR beta chain comes out of a study of blood T cell repertoires in COVID-19. About the study: COVID-19 samples, acute and convalescent, were from the United States, Italy and Spain. The analysed material was cDNA or gDNA that came from T cells, B-cell-depleted T cells, or PBMCs.

Only in-frame clones appear in the TCRdb table, and some are missing; sequencing was by immunoSEQ multiplex PCR. This table holds about 15,000 clones, 85% to 95% found once. CDR3 length equals 16 residues. This receptor was obtained from a human donor with active COVID-19. The donor label of this sample is uncertain. The V gene is TRBV12-2, the J gene TRBJ1-1. TRBV12-2 is deemed a pseudogene. Sequenced: peripheral blood. CDR3 bases: TGTGCAAGTCGCTCAATCTACAGGGAGGGGAACACTGAAGCTTTCTTT. Translated, it gives CASRSIYREGNTEAFF.